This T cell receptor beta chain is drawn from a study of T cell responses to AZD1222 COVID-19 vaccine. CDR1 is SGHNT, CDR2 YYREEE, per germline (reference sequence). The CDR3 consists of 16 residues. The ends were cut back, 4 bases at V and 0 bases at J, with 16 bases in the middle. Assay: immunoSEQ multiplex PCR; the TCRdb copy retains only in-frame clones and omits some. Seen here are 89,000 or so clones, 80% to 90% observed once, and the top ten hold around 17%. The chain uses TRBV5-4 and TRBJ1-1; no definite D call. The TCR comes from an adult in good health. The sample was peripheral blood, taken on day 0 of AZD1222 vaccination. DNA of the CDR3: TGTGCCAGCAGCGGCCCTTTAGGGAAAATGAACACTGAAGCTTTCTTT. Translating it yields CASSGPLGKMNTEAFF.